Presented here are 2 T cell receptor beta chains from one specimen sequenced in a study of sequential checkpoint blockade in melanoma. Treatment in this sample: randomized to nivolumab then ipilimumab (arm A) or the reverse (arm B). TCRdb keeps only in-frame clones here, not all; method: immunoSEQ multiplex PCR. The table lists around 11,000 clones, approximately 60% of them singletons. Specimen: CD8+ T cells sorted from blood (inferred from file names), collected from a patient given nivolumab and ipilimumab in sequence. Every receptor here comes from a human donor with melanoma.

Notes on this clone: The sample holds other DNA sequences that translate to the same CDR3. V usage is TRBV9 and J usage is TRBJ2-3; D may be TRBD2 (6 bases). The length of the CDR3 is 15 residues. Trimming took off 0 bases at V and 1 base at J, with 9 bases between the two ends. CDR1 and CDR2 from the germline V gene are SGDLS and YYNGEE. CDR3 sequence reads: CASSVAGVGTDTQYF. The DNA of the CDR3 is TGTGCCAGCAGCGTAGCGGGGGTGGGCACAGATACGCAGTATTTT. Drawing the rest from reference TRBV9 and TRBJ2-3, the complete variable domain is DSGVTQTPKHLITATGQRVTLRCSPRSGDLSVYWYQQSLDQGLQFLIQYYNGEERAKGNILERFSAQQFPDLHSELNLSSLELGDSALYFCASSVAGVGTDTQYFGPGTRLTVL.

A few counts support this clone. CDR3 sequence (DNA): TGTGCCAGTAGTATTGGACTGGCCAGCGAGCAGTACTTC. Encoded protein: CASSIGLASEQYF. This chain connects TRBV19 to TRBJ2-7; D may be TRBD2 (5 bases). Trimming cost V 3 bases and J 6 bases, with 12 bases left between them. Germline loops: CDR1 LNHDA, CDR2 SQIVND (reference sequence). The CDR3 runs to 13 residues.